This T cell receptor (beta chain) came from a study of T cell responses to AZD1222 COVID-19 vaccine. Study in general: Pooling covered second doses at about 4 or about 12 weeks. Overall study results and limits: Most donors were white British and more were female, and clonal diversity was possibly underestimated.

TCRdb keeps only in-frame clones here, not all; method: immunoSEQ multiplex PCR. The table has 130,000 or so clones, roughly 93% seen once; the top ten hold about 3%. Between the trimmed V and J ends, which lost 0 bases and 0 bases, there was a span of 12 bases. Germline V gene data show CDR1 as SGHRS and CDR2 as YFSETQ. CDR3 length: 16 amino acids. Details on this clone: No antigen is known for it.

This TCR came from an adult in good health. The sequencing here drew on peripheral blood, taken on day 0 of AZD1222 vaccination. The chain recombines TRBV5-1 with TRBJ1-1; TRBD1 might be the D (5 bases). DNA for the CDR3: TGCGCCAGCAGCTTGGTTCCAGGGACCATGAACACTGAAGCTTTCTTT. Amino acids: CASSLVPGTMNTEAFF.